This is a list of T cell receptor beta chains from one sample in a study of blood T cells in healthy people across ages. A single record per CDR3 protein comes from TCRdb applying MiXCR to the 5' RACE reads. In the table there are 1.5 million or so distinct CDR3 sequences, around two fifths of which are singletons. Sequencing was carried out using blood. These receptors were collected from a woman younger than 35 in good health. Both conserved end residues are part of each CDR3. D genes are given only for firm matches. Clone size appears in some rows only: once, few, many, or a class for an expanded clone.

cdr3_nt | cdr3_aa | clone_size | j_call | v_call | d_call
TGTGCCAGCAGCCAGAGACAGGGACTTAACGAGCAGTACTTC | CASSQRQGLNEQYF | - | TRBJ2-7 | TRBV14 | -
TGCAGTGCAACCCTGACTCTCTACGAGCAGTACTTC | CSATLTLYEQYF | - | TRBJ2-7 | TRBV20-1 | -
TGTGCCAGCAGCGAAACAGGGGGATTAAACTATGGCTACACCTTC | CASSETGGLNYGYTF | few | TRBJ1-2 | TRBV9 | TRBD1
TGCAGTGCTAGTCCGGGACTAGCGGTAGTTGAGACAGATACGCAGTATTTT | CSASPGLAVVETDTQYF | few | TRBJ2-3 | TRBV20-1 | TRBD2
TGTGCCAGCAGTGAAATAGCGGGGCAACAAGAGACCCAGTACTTC | CASSEIAGQQETQYF | - | TRBJ2-5 | TRBV2 | TRBD2
TGTGCCATCGTAGGGCAGTACCCCCAAGAGACCCAGTACTTC | CAIVGQYPQETQYF | - | TRBJ2-5 | TRBV2 | -
TGTGCCAGCAGTGAACTTCTGATGGAGACCGAGCAGTTCTTC | CASSELLMETEQFF | - | TRBJ2-1 | TRBV6-1 | -
TGTGCCAGCAGTTTTTCGACTAGCCCGGTGGATGAACAGTACTTC | CASSFSTSPVDEQYF | - | TRBJ2-5 | TRBV6-5 | TRBD2
TGTGCCTGGAGTCCGACCTCGGGTAGCAATCAGCCCCAGCATTTT | CAWSPTSGSNQPQHF | few | TRBJ1-5 | TRBV30 | -
TGTGCCAGCAGTTACTCGATTGTAGGGAGCAATGAGCAGTTCTTC | CASSYSIVGSNEQFF | few | TRBJ2-1 | TRBV6-5 | -